This TCR beta chain originates from a study of blood T cell repertoires in COVID-19. The overall study: Samples taken during acute and convalescent COVID-19 were collected in the United States, Italy and Spain. Sources were T cells, B-cell-depleted T cells, or PBMCs; the material itself was cDNA or gDNA.

In the original workflow: Using reference gene primer amplification, nucleated cell counts were estimated. The data were produced by immunoSEQ multiplex PCR, yet TCRdb's version contains in-frame clones alone and is incomplete. V, J and clone size derive from that table, while D and trimming were established from the DNA sequence. Among 150,000 to 200,000 clones listed, approximately 88% were seen once. Per germline, CDR1 KGHDR and CDR2 SFDVKD. The CDR3 is made up of 16 amino acids. Between the trimmed V and J ends, which lost 8 bases and 0 bases, there was a span of 13 bases. The receptor comes from a woman younger than 45 with acute or convalescent COVID-19. The J gene is TRBJ2-6, the V gene TRBV24-1; D is perhaps TRBD2 (6 bases). Sequencing was performed on peripheral blood. The CDR3 DNA follows: TGTGCCACCACACGACTAGGGATCTCTGGGGCCAACGTCCTGACTTTC. This sequence encodes CATTRLGISGANVLTF.